Below, one T cell receptor (beta chain) is given with its context. The antigen is unknown. TCRdb fed the reads into MiXCR, producing one record per CDR3 protein. Of about half a million distinct CDR3 sequences listed, around 35% are singletons. This sample is drawn from a study of T cell repertoires in cytomegalovirus infection. Study context: Newly reported HLA-C-restricted and thoroughly characterized HLA-B-restricted CMV epitopes were employed. Both CMV infection and a matching HLA type were indicated by public TCR beta signatures.

Findings and caveats of the study: Carriers of CMV plus the relevant HLA were identified by cumulative public TCR beta family frequency. HLA-C-restricted CMV-specific TCR beta clonotypes prevailed in the ex vivo response.

This clonotype was sampled from a human donor in good health (CMV status not recorded). Some clones in this sample may be carry-over from other donors' samples. This material consisted of cultured PBMCs, taken from culture after CMV antigen stimulation.

CDR3 region: CAISEPHPPRERAKNIQYF. The CDR3 nucleotides are TGTGCCATCAGTGAGCCCCACCCCCCCCGGGAGAGGGCCAAAAACATTCAGTACTTC. The chain links TRBV10-3 to TRBJ2-4; TRBD2 might be the D (6 bases). Deletions cut 2 bases from V and 1 base from J, with 21 bases between. Germline CDR1 ENHRY, CDR2 SYGVKD. This CDR3 has 19 amino acids.